The following is a T cell receptor beta chain sequence with its context. Its recognized antigen is unknown. The record has no base qualities; no much larger clone is one base away. The source of the sample is a study of radiotherapy plus CTLA-4 blockade in lung cancer (dated by TCRdb to 2016 to 2019). About the full investigation: Objective responses occurred in 18% of enrolled patients, and 30% to 40% achieved disease control.

The study tested focal radiation therapy combined with CTLA-4 blockade (ipilimumab) in patients with chemo-refractory metastatic non-small-cell lung cancer. The full study reports these points: After treatment with radiotherapy and ipilimumab, TCR clones that originated in tumors expanded in peripheral blood. The strongest predictors of response, as reported, were early dynamic changes in blood T cell clones along with a rise in serum interferon-beta after radiation.

The method behind the library was the immunoSEQ multiplex PCR assay. In its TCRdb copy, this immuneACCESS table keeps in-frame sequences only and misses some clones. Where compared with another copy, unresolved V genes explain less than half of these, and the others have no known cause. The sample includes roughly 57,000 clones, with 82% observed a single time. Around 6.6% of the sample lies in the top ten. From cysteine to phenylalanine, the CDR3 is 18 amino acids long. Of all the DNA, just the CDR3 is kept, 54 bases in frame from base 1. Sequences SGDLS (CDR1) and YYNGEE (CDR2) are obtained from the germline V gene. V is cut back by 1 base and J by 0 bases, with 8 bases in the junction unmatched.

This receptor was obtained from a human donor with non-small cell lung cancer whose response to radiotherapy plus ipilimumab could not be evaluated. The rearranged segments are TRBV9 and TRBJ2-1, with 9 bases matching TRBD1. The sample in question was peripheral blood, obtained from a patient treated with radiotherapy plus ipilimumab. At the DNA level, the sequence is TGTGCCAGCAGCGTATCGGACCCGGGACAGGGCTCCTACAATGAGCAGTTCTTC. Its protein is CASSVSDPGQGSYNEQFF. Reference TRBV9 and TRBJ2-1 genes cover what lies past the CDR3, so the full variable domain is DSGVTQTPKHLITATGQRVTLRCSPRSGDLSVYWYQQSLDQGLQFLIQYYNGEERAKGNILERFSAQQFPDLHSELNLSSLELGDSALYFCASSVSDPGQGSYNEQFFGPGTRLTVL.